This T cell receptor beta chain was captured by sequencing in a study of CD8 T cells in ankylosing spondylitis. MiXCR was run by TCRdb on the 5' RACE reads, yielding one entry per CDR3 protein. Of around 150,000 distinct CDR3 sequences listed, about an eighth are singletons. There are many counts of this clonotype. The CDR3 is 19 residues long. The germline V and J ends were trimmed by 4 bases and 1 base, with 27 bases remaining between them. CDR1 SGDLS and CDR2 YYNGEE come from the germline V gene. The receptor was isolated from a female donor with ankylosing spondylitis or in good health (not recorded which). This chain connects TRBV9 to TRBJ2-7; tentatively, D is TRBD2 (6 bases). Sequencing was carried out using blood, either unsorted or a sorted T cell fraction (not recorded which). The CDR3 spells CASSSVRGLSPLSSYEQYF. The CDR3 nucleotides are TGTGCCAGCAGCTCAGTTCGTGGACTATCCCCCTTGAGTTCCTACGAGCAGTACTTC.